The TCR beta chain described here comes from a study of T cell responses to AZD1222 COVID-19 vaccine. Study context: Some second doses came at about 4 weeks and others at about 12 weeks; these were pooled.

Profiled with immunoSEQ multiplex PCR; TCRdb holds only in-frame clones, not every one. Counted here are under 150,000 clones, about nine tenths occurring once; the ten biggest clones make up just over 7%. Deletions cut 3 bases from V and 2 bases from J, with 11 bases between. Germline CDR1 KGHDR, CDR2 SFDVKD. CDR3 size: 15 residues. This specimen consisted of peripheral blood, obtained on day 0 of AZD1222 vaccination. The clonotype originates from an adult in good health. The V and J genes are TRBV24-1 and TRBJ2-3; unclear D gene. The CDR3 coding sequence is TGTGCCACCAGTGATCGTACTTCGGCCACAGATACGCAGTATTTT. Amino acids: CATSDRTSATDTQYF.